The rows below give T cell receptor beta chains drawn from one sample of a study of Ad26.COV2.S vaccination and SARS-CoV-2 variants. Produced via immunoSEQ multiplex PCR; TCRdb's table is partial and in-frame only. This table holds around 320,000 clones, roughly 86% found once. Source: peripheral blood, taken in a trial of Ad26.COV2.S vaccine versus placebo. The source of these receptors is a person between 18 and 65 years old who received the Ad26.COV2.S COVID-19 vaccine or a placebo. CDR3s include the opening cysteine and the closing phenylalanine or tryptophan. Each record gives: V gene, clone size, J gene, D gene, CDR3 protein, CDR3 DNA. The D gene is left open where the match is weak. Rows may omit the clone size; those that give it use once, few, many or a size class.

>TRBV2|once|TRBJ1-1|NA
CASSDPLNTEAFF
TGTGCCAGCAGTGACCCTCTTAACACTGAAGCTTTCTTT
>TRBV5-6|NA|TRBJ2-7|TRBD1
CASRRQGAGEQYF
TGTGCCAGCAGGCGACAGGGGGCGGGCGAGCAGTACTTC
>TRBV6-5|NA|TRBJ2-2|NA
CASLRTTNSGELFF
TGTGCCAGCTTAAGGACTACTAATTCTGGGGAGCTGTTTTTT
>TRBV5-1|NA|TRBJ2-7|TRBD1
CASSAGQAQDEQYF
TGCGCCAGCAGCGCCGGACAGGCTCAAGACGAGCAGTACTTC
>TRBV7-2|NA|TRBJ2-2|NA
CASSPQWGANTGELFF
TGTGCCAGCAGCCCCCAATGGGGGGCCAACACCGGGGAGCTGTTTTTT
>TRBV9|once|TRBJ1-3|NA
CASSVGASGNTIYF
TGTGCCAGCAGCGTAGGAGCCTCTGGAAACACCATATATTTT
>TRBV3-1/TRBV3-2|NA|TRBJ1-1|NA
CASSLGQNTEAFF
TGTGCCAGCAGCCTCGGACAGAACACTGAAGCTTTCTTT
>TRBV5-4|NA|TRBJ2-3|NA
CASRGQAGTDTQYF
TGTGCCAGCAGAGGCCAAGCGGGCACAGATACGCAGTATTTT
>TRBV19|NA|TRBJ2-3|NA
CASREGTLHPADTQYF
TGTGCCAGTAGAGAGGGGACACTACACCCGGCAGATACGCAGTATTTT
>TRBV19|NA|TRBJ1-2|NA
CASSSHGGELGYTF
TGTGCCAGTAGTAGTCACGGCGGCGAGCTTGGCTACACCTTC
>TRBV7-9|many|TRBJ2-7|TRBD1
CASSRETGGSYEQYF
TGTGCCAGCAGCCGGGAGACAGGGGGCAGCTACGAGCAGTACTTC
>TRBV7-9|NA|TRBJ1-1|NA
CASSRDIQNTEAFF
TGTGCCAGCAGCAGGGACATACAGAACACTGAAGCTTTCTTT
>TRBV15|NA|TRBJ1-2|NA
CATSENRGQSYGYTF
TGTGCCACCAGCGAGAATCGCGGGCAGAGCTATGGCTACACCTTC
>TRBV6-1|NA|TRBJ1-2|NA
CASSERSRQGNGYTF
TGTGCCAGCAGTGAAAGGTCTAGGCAGGGCAATGGCTACACCTTC
>TRBV11-1|NA|TRBJ2-7|NA
CASSPGHTAYEQYF
TGTGCCAGCAGCCCCGGACATACAGCCTACGAGCAGTACTTC
>TRBV5-1|NA|TRBJ2-3|NA
CASSLSGGEFTDTQYF
TGCGCCAGCAGCTTGTCTGGTGGGGAATTCACAGATACGCAGTATTTT
>TRBV5-6|few|TRBJ1-5|NA
CASSSLLTGPQHF
TGTGCCAGCAGCTCCCTGCTGACAGGCCCCCAGCATTTT
>TRBV6-5|NA|TRBJ1-1|NA
CASETGLSEAFF
TGTGCCAGCGAAACAGGGTTATCCGAAGCTTTCTTT
>TRBV6-5|NA|TRBJ2-1|NA
CASSYSPGAGYNEQFF
TGTGCCAGCAGTTACTCACCAGGAGCGGGCTACAATGAGCAGTTCTTC
>TRBV4-3|NA|TRBJ1-2|NA
CASSQDSQNYGYTF
TGCGCCAGCAGCCAAGATTCACAGAACTATGGCTACACCTTC
>TRBV30|NA|TRBJ1-6|NA
CAWTSISYNSPLHF
TGTGCCTGGACGTCGATCTCCTATAATTCACCCCTCCACTTT
>TRBV2|NA|TRBJ1-2|TRBD1
CASTGQGTNYGYTF
TGTGCCAGCACCGGACAGGGGACGAACTATGGCTACACCTTC
>TRBV30|NA|TRBJ1-2|NA
CACIRVDGAYGYTF
TGTGCCTGTATACGGGTAGACGGGGCCTATGGCTACACCTTC
>TRBV15|once|TRBJ2-7|NA
CATSRDRAGSFDEQYF
TGTGCCACCAGCAGAGATCGGGCCGGGTCCTTCGACGAGCAGTACTTC
>TRBV20-1|NA|TRBJ2-2|TRBD2
CSASESGLAGGNTGELFF
TGCAGTGCTAGTGAATCGGGACTAGCGGGGGGGAACACCGGGGAGCTGTTTTTT
>TRBV14|NA|TRBJ2-5|NA
CASSQVAPGAKETQYF
TGTGCCAGCAGCCAAGTCGCCCCAGGGGCCAAGGAGACCCAGTACTTC
>TRBV28|once|TRBJ1-5|TRBD1
CASSSFFGTGRNQPQHF
TGTGCCAGCAGTTCGTTTTTCGGGACAGGGCGGAATCAGCCCCAGCATTTT
>TRBV5-6|NA|TRBJ2-1|TRBD1
CASSWGDRGNYEQFF
TGTGCCAGCAGCTGGGGGGACAGGGGGAACTATGAGCAGTTCTTC
>TRBV19|NA|TRBJ2-5|TRBD2
CASKVAGGPGTQYF
TGTGCCAGTAAGGTAGCGGGGGGGCCGGGGACCCAGTACTTC
>TRBV18|NA|TRBJ2-7|NA
CASSPGDQEQYF
TGTGCCAGCTCACCAGGTGATCAAGAGCAGTACTTC
>TRBV28|NA|TRBJ2-7|TRBD2
CASSFSGGRVEQYF
TGTGCCAGCAGTTTTAGCGGGGGGCGGGTCGAGCAGTACTTC
>TRBV9|NA|TRBJ1-2|NA
CASRDLRNYGYTF
TGTGCCAGTAGAGACCTCCGTAACTATGGCTACACCTTC